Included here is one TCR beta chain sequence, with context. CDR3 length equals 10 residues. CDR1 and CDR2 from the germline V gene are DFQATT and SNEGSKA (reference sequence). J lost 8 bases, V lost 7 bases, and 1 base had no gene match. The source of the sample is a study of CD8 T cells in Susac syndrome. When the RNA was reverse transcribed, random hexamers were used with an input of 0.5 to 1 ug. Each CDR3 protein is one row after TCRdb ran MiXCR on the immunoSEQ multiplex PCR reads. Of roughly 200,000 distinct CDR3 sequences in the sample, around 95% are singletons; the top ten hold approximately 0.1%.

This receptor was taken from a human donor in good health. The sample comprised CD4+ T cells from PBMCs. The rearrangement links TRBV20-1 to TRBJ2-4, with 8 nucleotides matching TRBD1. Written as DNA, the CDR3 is TGCAGTGGCAGGGGGCACATTCAGTACTTC. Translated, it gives CSGRGHIQYF.